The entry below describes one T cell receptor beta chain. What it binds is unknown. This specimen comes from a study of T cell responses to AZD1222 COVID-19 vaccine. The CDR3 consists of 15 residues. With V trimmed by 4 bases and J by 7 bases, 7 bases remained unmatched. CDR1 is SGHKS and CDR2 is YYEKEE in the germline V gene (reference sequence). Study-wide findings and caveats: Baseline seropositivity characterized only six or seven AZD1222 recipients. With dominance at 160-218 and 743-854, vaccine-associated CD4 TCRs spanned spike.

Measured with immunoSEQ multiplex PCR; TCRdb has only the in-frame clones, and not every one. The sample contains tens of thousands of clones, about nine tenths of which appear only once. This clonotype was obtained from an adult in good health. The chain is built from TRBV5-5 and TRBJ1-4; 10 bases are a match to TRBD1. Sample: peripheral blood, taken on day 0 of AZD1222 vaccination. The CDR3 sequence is CASSTQGTGVEKLFF. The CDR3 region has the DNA TGTGCCAGCAGCACCCAGGGGACAGGGGTTGAAAAACTGTTTTTT.